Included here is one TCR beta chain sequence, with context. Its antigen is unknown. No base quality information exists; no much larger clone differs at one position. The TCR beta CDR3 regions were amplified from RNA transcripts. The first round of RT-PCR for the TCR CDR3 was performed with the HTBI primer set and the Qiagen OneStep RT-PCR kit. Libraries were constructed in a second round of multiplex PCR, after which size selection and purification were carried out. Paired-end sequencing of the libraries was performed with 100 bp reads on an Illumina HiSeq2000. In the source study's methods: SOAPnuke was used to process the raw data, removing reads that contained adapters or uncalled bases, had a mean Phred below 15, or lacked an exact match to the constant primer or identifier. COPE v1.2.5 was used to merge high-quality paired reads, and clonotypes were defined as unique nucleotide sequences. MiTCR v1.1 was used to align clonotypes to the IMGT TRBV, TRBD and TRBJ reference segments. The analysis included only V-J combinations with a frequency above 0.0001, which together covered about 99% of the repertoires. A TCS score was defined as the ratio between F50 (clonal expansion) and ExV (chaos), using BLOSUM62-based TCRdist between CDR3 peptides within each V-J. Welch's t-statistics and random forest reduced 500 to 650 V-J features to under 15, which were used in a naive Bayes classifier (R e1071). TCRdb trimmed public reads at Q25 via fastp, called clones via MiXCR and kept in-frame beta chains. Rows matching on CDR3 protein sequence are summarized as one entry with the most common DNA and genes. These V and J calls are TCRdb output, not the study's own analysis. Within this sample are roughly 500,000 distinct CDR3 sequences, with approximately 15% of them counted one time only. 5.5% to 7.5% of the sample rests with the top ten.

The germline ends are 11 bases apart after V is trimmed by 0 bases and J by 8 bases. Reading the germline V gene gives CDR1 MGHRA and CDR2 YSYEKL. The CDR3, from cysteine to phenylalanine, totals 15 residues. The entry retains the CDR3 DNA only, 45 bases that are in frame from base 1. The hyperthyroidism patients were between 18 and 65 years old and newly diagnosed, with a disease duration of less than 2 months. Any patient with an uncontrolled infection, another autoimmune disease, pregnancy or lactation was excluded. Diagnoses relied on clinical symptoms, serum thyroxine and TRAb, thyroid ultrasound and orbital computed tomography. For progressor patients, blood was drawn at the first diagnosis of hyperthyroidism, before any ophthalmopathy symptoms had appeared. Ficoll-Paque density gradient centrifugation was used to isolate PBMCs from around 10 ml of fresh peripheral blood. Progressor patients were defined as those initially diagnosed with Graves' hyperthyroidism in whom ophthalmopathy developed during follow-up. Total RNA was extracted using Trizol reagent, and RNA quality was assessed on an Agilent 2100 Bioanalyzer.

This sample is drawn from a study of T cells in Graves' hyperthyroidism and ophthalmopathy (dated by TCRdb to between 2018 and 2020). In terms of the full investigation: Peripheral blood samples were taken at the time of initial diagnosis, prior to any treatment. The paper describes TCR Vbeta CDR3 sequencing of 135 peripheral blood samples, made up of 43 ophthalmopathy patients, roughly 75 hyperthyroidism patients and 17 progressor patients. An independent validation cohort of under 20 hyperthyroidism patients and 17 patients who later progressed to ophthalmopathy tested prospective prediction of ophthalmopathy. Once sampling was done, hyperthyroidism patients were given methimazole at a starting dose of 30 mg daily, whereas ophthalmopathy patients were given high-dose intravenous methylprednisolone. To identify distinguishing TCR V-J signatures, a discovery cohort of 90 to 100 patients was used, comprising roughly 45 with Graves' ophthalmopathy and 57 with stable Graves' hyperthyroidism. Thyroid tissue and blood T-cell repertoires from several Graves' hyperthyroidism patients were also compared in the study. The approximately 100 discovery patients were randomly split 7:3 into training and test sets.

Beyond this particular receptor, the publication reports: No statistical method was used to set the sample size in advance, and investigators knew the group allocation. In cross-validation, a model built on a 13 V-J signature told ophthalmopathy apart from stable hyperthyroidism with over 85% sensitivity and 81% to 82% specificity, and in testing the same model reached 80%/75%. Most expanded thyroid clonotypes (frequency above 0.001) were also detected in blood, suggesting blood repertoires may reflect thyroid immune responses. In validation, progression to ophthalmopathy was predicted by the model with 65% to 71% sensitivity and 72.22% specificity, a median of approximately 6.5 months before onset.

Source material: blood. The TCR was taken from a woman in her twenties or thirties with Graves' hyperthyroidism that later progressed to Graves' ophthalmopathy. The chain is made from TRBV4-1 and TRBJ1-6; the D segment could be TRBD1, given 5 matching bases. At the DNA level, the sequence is TGCGCCAGCAGCCAAGATATTGGGGGATATTCACCCCTCCACTTT. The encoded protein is CASSQDIGGYSPLHF.